This passage covers 18 T cell receptor beta chains from one sample sequenced in a study of vaccination and CD4 T cells after COVID-19. Antigens for these TCRs are unknown. Specified time point: late sampling 161 to 241 days after vaccination in three convalescent patients. The treatment denotes: roughly 10-day PBMC culture with coronavirus spike peptide pools or control peptides (ViraFEST assay). Oncomine TCR Beta short-read sequencing was applied to DNA from cultured CD4+ T cells. TCRdb reprocessed the PCR reads with MiXCR, giving one entry per CDR3 protein. The sample has about 20,000 distinct CDR3 sequences; around a third are singletons. Sequenced here: CD4+ T cells from blood, cultured in vitro, sampled about 7 months after SARS-CoV-2 vaccination. The receptors stem from a human donor who had recovered from COVID-19.

This clonotype was found a few times. This chain links TRBV7-9 with TRBJ2-3, with unresolved D. Germline V gene data show CDR1 as SEHNR and CDR2 as FQNEAQ (reference sequence). The CDR3 spans 12 residues. Trimming shortened V by 4 bases and J by 8 bases, and 10 bases separated the two germline ends. CDR3 loop: CASSYTRLTQYF. DNA for the CDR3: TGTGCCAGCAGCTACACCCGGCTTACGCAGTATTTT.

The gene calls are TRBV11-2 and TRBJ2-1; 14 positions match TRBD2. The ends lost 4 bases at V and 6 bases at J; junction bases unmatched: 11. Germline V gene lookup returns CDR1 SGHAT and CDR2 FQNNGV. This CDR3 is built from 18 residues. CDR3 sequence (DNA): TGTGCCAGCAGCTCGGGACTAGCGGGAGTGATCTATCGCAATGAGCAGTTCTTC. Its translation: CASSSGLAGVIYRNEQFF.

This clonotype has only one observation. The rearrangement links TRBV2 to TRBJ2-5; 15 bases fit TRBD2. The germline CDR1 and CDR2 sequences are SNHLY and FYNNEI. Trimming cost V 6 bases and J 3 bases; bases outside gene matches: 2. The CDR3 length is 15 residues. The CDR3 region is CASSGLAGGEETQYF. DNA of the CDR3: TGTGCCAGCAGCGGACTAGCGGGAGGGGAAGAGACCCAGTACTTC.

This clonotype was counted between two and nine times. The genes are TRBV20-1 and TRBJ2-7; D unresolved. The CDR3 is 14 amino acids. CDR1 and CDR2 from the germline V gene are DFQATT and SNEGSKA (reference sequence). The ends were cut back, 3 bases at V and 2 bases at J, with 14 bases in the middle. CDR3 DNA sequence: TGCAGTGCTAGTGGCCAGACATTTACCTACGAGCAGTACTTC. It yields the protein CSASGQTFTYEQYF.

In this sample, this clonotype turned up a few times. The chain joins TRBV10-3 to TRBJ2-2, with D maybe TRBD2 (6 bases). Germline V gene sequence: CDR1 ENHRY, CDR2 SYGVKD. Trimming stripped 6 bases from V and 2 bases from J, with 10 bases between. The CDR3 extends over 14 amino acids. CDR3 amino acids: CAIREGPNTGELFF. The CDR3 bases are TGTGCCATCAGGGAGGGCCCAAACACCGGGGAGCTGTTTTTT.

The table lists this clonotype with a few counts. The CDR3 nucleotides are TGTGCCAGCAGCTCCCGGCCTCCCTACGAGCAGTACTTC. Translation gives CASSSRPPYEQYF. V gene TRBV5-4 combines with J gene TRBJ2-7; D uncertain. V was clipped by 3 bases and J by 2 bases, with 9 bases between them. The CDR3 covers 13 residues. Germline assignment: CDR1 SGHNT and CDR2 YYREEE (reference sequence).

The V and J genes are TRBV4-3 and TRBJ1-6; 11 bases line up with TRBD1. From germline, CDR1 is LGHNA and CDR2 YSLEER. The CDR3 is 18 residues long. The J segment lost 8 bases and the V segment lost 1 base, leaving 10 bases of the junction unmatched. The CDR3 protein is CASSQVPAGQGVDSPLHF. The CDR3 DNA sequence: TGCGCCAGCAGCCAAGTTCCTGCGGGACAGGGGGTAGATTCACCCCTCCACTTT.

The chain is built from TRBV19 and TRBJ2-2; D uncertain. With 5 bases removed from V and 4 bases from J, the gap between germline ends came to 8 bases. The germline gives CDR1 LNHDA, CDR2 SQIVND (reference sequence). CDR3 length: 13 amino acids. The CDR3 DNA follows: TGTGCCAGTAGTCTGGGTTTCACCGGGGAGCTGTTTTTT. This gives the protein CASSLGFTGELFF.

A note on this clonotype: In this CDR3 the conserved last residue, phenylalanine or tryptophan, is missing, so a read error is likely. The rearrangement uses TRBV4-2 and TRBJ2-7; 10 positions agree with TRBD2. Germline CDR1 LGHNA, CDR2 YNFKEQ. J was trimmed by 2 bases and V by 1 base; bases with no gene match: 2. This CDR3 has 15 amino acids. CDR3 sequence reads: CASSQGTSGAYEQYL. The CDR3 DNA sequence: TGTGCCAGCAGCCAAGGGACTAGCGGAGCCTACGAGCAGTACCTC.

The rearrangement joins TRBV7-2 to TRBJ1-3; D ambiguous. This CDR3 contains 16 residues. The V gene's germline CDR1 is SGHTA and CDR2 FQGNSA. Trimming removed 2 bases at V and 2 bases at J, with 13 bases between. CDR3 in amino acids: CASSLKAPGAGNTIYF. The CDR3 DNA sequence: TGTGCCAGCAGCTTAAAGGCTCCCGGAGCTGGAAACACCATATATTTT.

The chain carries TRBV21-1 and TRBJ1-2; TRBD1 is the table's D call, not checked against the DNA. TRBV21-1 is designated a pseudogene. The length of the CDR3 is 16 residues. The CDR3 nucleotides read TGTGCCAGCAGCAAAATCTTCCGGGGAACGGGCTATGGCTACACCTTC. Translation: CASSKIFRGTGYGYTF.

V is TRBV6-2 or TRBV6-3 and J is TRBJ2-2; D might be TRBD1 (6 bases). Per the germline V gene, CDR1 is MNHEY and CDR2 is SVGEGT. The CDR3 has 14 amino acids. The CDR3 loop reads CTQTGWRHTGELFF. CDR3 in DNA: TGTACCCAAACAGGGTGGAGGCACACCGGGGAGCTGTTTTTT.

V and J are TRBV27 and TRBJ2-7; TRBD1 matches 9 bases. Germline values: CDR1 MNHEY, CDR2 SMNVEV (reference sequence). The CDR3 extends over 15 amino acids. V lost 8 bases and J lost 2; bases outside the gene matches: 10. CDR3 protein: CASGPSRDRAYEQYF. The CDR3 DNA follows: TGTGCCAGCGGACCGAGTAGGGACAGGGCCTACGAGCAGTACTTC.

This chain uses TRBV20-1 with TRBJ2-1; 11 nucleotides agree with TRBD2. V was pared by 5 bases and J by 9 bases, with 12 bases of the junction left unmatched. This CDR3 comprises 15 residues. CDR1 is DFQATT, CDR2 SNEGSKA, per germline (reference sequence). The CDR3 DNA reads TGCAGTGCTCGGGGGGGACTAGCGGTCATCAGTGAGCAGTTCTTC. It codes for CSARGGLAVISEQFF.

In this sample, this clonotype turned up a few times. This chain links TRBV20-1 with TRBJ1-2, with D possibly matching TRBD1 (5 bases). Trimming removed 5 bases from V and 6 bases from J, with 16 bases in between. The CDR3 extends over 13 amino acids. Looked up from germline, CDR1 is DFQATT and CDR2 is SNEGSKA (reference sequence). The CDR3 region has the DNA TGCAGTGCTCTCCGGGACTCGCGGGATGGCTACACCTTC. This translates into CSALRDSRDGYTF.

This clonotype was seen more than once but under ten times. V is TRBV19 and J is TRBJ1-5; TRBD1 matches 9 bases. Unmatched junction bases numbered 5, after V lost 5 bases and J lost 3 bases. CDR3 length equals 15 residues. Germline-derived CDR1 and CDR2 are LNHDA and SQIVND (reference sequence). The CDR3, as DNA: TGTGCCAGTAGTTGGGGGACAGGGAACAATCAGCCCCAGCATTTT. This sequence encodes CASSWGTGNNQPQHF.

The CDR3 protein is CASSYPNQETQYF. The CDR3, as DNA: TGTGCCAGCAGTTACCCAAACCAAGAGACCCAGTACTTC. V gene TRBV6-5 combines with J gene TRBJ2-5; D uncertain. V was clipped by 2 bases and J by 0 bases, with 4 bases between them. Germline V lookup: CDR1 MNHEY, CDR2 SVGAGI. This CDR3 comprises 13 residues.

In its sample, this clonotype was seen a few times. V usage is TRBV20-1 and J usage is TRBJ2-1, with a weak D call TRBD2 (6 bases). Between the trimmed V and J ends, which lost 1 base and 4 bases, there was a span of 14 bases. Germline V gives CDR1 DFQATT, CDR2 SNEGSKA (reference sequence). The CDR3 is 15 amino acids. CDR3 in amino acids: CSARASGLSYNEQFF. As DNA, the CDR3 is TGCAGTGCTAGAGCTTCGGGACTTTCATACAATGAGCAGTTCTTC.